Listed below are T cell receptor beta chains from one sample, sequenced in a study of blood T cell repertoires in COVID-19. The data were produced by immunoSEQ multiplex PCR, yet TCRdb's version contains in-frame clones alone and is incomplete. The data contain approximately 200,000 clones, roughly nine tenths of them singletons. What was sequenced was peripheral blood. The receptor source for this set is a man between 65 and 85 years old with active or convalescent COVID-19. CDR3s include the opening cysteine and the closing phenylalanine or tryptophan. A D gene is named only where the DNA matches it firmly. The listing skips clone size in some rows; elsewhere it reads once, few, many or a size class.

J gene | D gene | clone size | V gene | CDR3 protein | CDR3 DNA
TRBJ2-1 | TRBD2 | few | TRBV6-2/TRBV6-3 | CASSYLLAGAGEQFF | TGTGCCAGCAGTTACCTACTAGCGGGAGCGGGTGAGCAGTTCTTC
TRBJ2-1 | TRBD2 | . | TRBV18 | CASSPPTSGGVSYNEQFF | TGTGCCAGCTCACCACCTACTAGCGGGGGGGTTTCCTACAATGAGCAGTTCTTC
TRBJ1-3 | . | . | TRBV6-5 | CASAANRNTIYF | TGTGCCAGCGCGGCGAACCGAAACACCATATATTTT
TRBJ2-2 | TRBD2 | few | TRBV5-1 | CASAPGGGTGELFF | TGCGCCAGCGCCCCCGGGGGAGGGACCGGGGAGCTGTTTTTT
TRBJ1-3 | . | . | TRBV7-6 | CASSLAGAISGNTIYF | TGTGCCAGCAGCTTAGCGGGAGCAATCTCTGGAAACACCATATATTTT
TRBJ2-3 | TRBD2 | . | TRBV7-2 | CASSLGVLAGGQSDTQYF | TGTGCCAGCAGCTTAGGTGTCCTAGCGGGGGGGCAGTCAGATACGCAGTATTTT
TRBJ2-1 | TRBD2 | . | TRBV30 | CAWSFGGLVAGGPTYNEQFF | TGTGCCTGGAGTTTTGGTGGTTTAGTAGCGGGAGGGCCAACCTACAATGAGCAGTTCTTC
TRBJ1-2 | TRBD1 | . | TRBV11-3 | CASSLADREVIGYTF | TGTGCCAGCAGCTTAGCGGACAGGGAGGTAATAGGCTACACCTTC
TRBJ1-1 | . | few | TRBV14 | CASSQDYLLRAEAFF | TGTGCCAGCAGCCAAGATTACCTATTACGCGCTGAAGCTTTCTTT
TRBJ2-1 | TRBD2 | . | TRBV5-8 | CASRPPGLVIFYNEQFF | TGTGCCAGCAGACCGCCGGGACTAGTAATCTTCTACAATGAGCAGTTCTTC
TRBJ1-1 | TRBD1 | . | TRBV3-1/TRBV3-2 | CASSQEGQGITEAFF | TGTGCCAGCAGCCAGGAGGGACAGGGAATCACTGAAGCTTTCTTT
TRBJ1-2 | . | . | TRBV4-3 | CASSQVGGNYGYTF | TGCGCCAGCAGCCAAGTTGGGGGGAACTATGGCTACACCTTC
TRBJ2-7 | . | . | TRBV19 | CASSPRSGLGHYEQYF | TGTGCCAGTAGCCCTAGGTCAGGGCTGGGACACTACGAGCAGTACTTC
TRBJ2-7 | . | . | TRBV3-1/TRBV3-2 | CASSQGVGGVLRYF | TGTGCCAGCAGCCAAGGTGTCGGCGGAGTCTTGAGGTACTTC
TRBJ1-1 | . | once | TRBV14 | CAKKWGSTGGTEAFF | TGTGCCAAAAAATGGGGCTCCACCGGGGGGACTGAAGCTTTCTTT
TRBJ2-7 | . | . | TRBV12-3/TRBV12-4 | CASSPQGGYEQYF | TGTGCCAGCAGTCCCCAGGGCGGCTACGAGCAGTACTTC
TRBJ1-2 | . | once | TRBV9 | CASSARGYGYTF | TGTGCCAGCAGCGCAAGGGGGTATGGCTACACCTTC
TRBJ2-7 | TRBD2 | . | TRBV10-3 | CAISDSLGSGRGHYEQYF | TGTGCCATCAGTGATAGCTTGGGGAGCGGGAGAGGTCACTACGAGCAGTACTTC
TRBJ1-3 | TRBD1 | . | TRBV5-5 | CASSPTGLSGNTIYF | TGTGCCAGCAGCCCGACAGGGTTATCTGGAAACACCATATATTTT
TRBJ2-6 | TRBD1 | once | TRBV5-1 | CASSLQGETGGANVLTF | TGCGCCAGCAGCTTGCAGGGGGAAACGGGAGGGGCCAACGTCCTGACTTTC
TRBJ1-6 | TRBD1 | . | TRBV5-1 | CASSNPRTGDNSPLHF | TGCGCCAGCAGCAACCCTCGGACAGGGGATAATTCACCCCTCCACTTT
TRBJ2-7 | . | . | TRBV18 | CASSPMGLYSYEQYF | TGTGCCAGCTCACCGATGGGACTTTACTCCTACGAGCAGTACTTC
TRBJ1-6 | . | once | TRBV18 | CASSPLKPGRNSPLHF | TGTGCCAGCTCACCACTCAAGCCGGGGAGGAATTCACCCCTCCACTTT
TRBJ1-1 | . | . | TRBV5-4 | CASSHPGGGENTEAFF | TGTGCCAGCAGCCACCCGGGGGGTGGGGAGAACACTGAAGCTTTCTTT
TRBJ2-5 | . | . | TRBV5-1 | CASSLSTQETQYF | TGCGCCAGCAGCTTGTCCACCCAAGAGACTCAGTACTTC
TRBJ2-1 | . | once | TRBV18 | CASSPVNQDLFNEQFF | TGTGCCAGCTCACCAGTTAACCAGGATCTATTTAATGAGCAGTTCTTC
TRBJ2-3 | . | . | TRBV25-1 | CASSGAVTSTDTQYF | TGTGCCAGCAGTGGAGCGGTAACTAGCACAGATACGCAGTATTTT
TRBJ1-1 | . | . | TRBV28 | CASSPPRTGAEAFF | TGTGCCAGCAGTCCCCCTCGCACGGGGGCTGAAGCTTTCTTT